This T cell receptor beta chain was profiled in a study of blood T cell repertoires in COVID-19. Study in general: Donors in the United States, Italy and Spain gave samples during acute or convalescent COVID-19.

Cohorts were based on clinical histories the participants reported. V gave up 6 bases and J gave up 6 bases, with 18 bases separating them. Germline lookup yields CDR1 SNHLY and CDR2 FYNNEI. The CDR3 length is 14 residues. Generated by immunoSEQ multiplex PCR, the TCRdb table keeps only in-frame clones and is missing some. This sample carries around 200,000 clones, 85% to 90% of them seen once, and the ten largest clones take under 3%. The TCR was taken from a woman aged 40 to 50 with acute COVID-19. The material sequenced was PBMCs or T cells enriched from blood (not recorded which). The J gene is TRBJ2-7, the V gene TRBV2, with D maybe TRBD2 (5 bases). The CDR3 is CASSPGLAPSEQYF. CDR3 DNA: TGTGCCAGCAGCCCGGGTCTAGCTCCTAGCGAGCAGTACTTC.